The 27 T cell receptor beta chains below come from one sample, sequenced in a study of T cell repertoires in cytomegalovirus infection. Via MiXCR, TCRdb re-called the reads, giving one row per CDR3 protein. The data contain some 500,000 distinct CDR3 sequences, around 40% of them singletons. The antigens for these receptors are not known. Material: cultured PBMCs, obtained from culture after CMV antigen stimulation. Receptors originate from a human donor in good health (CMV status not recorded). Some clones in this sample may be carry-over from other donors' samples.

The gene calls are TRBV7-2 and TRBJ2-4; 7 bases match TRBD2. V lost 4 bases and J lost 4; bases outside the gene matches: 4. The CDR3 length is 14 residues. Looked up from germline, CDR1 is SGHTA and CDR2 is FQGNSA. DNA for the CDR3: TGTGCCAGCAGCTACCTAGCGGAAAAAAACATTCAGTACTTC. It translates to CASSYLAEKNIQYF.

A few counts support this clonotype. CDR3 residues: CASSQDRVSGGLSYEQYF. CDR3 sequence (DNA): TGCGCCAGCAGCCAAGATCGGGTTAGCGGGGGCCTCTCCTACGAGCAGTACTTC. The chain uses TRBV4-1 and TRBJ2-7, with 9 bases that match TRBD2. The V gene's germline CDR1 is MGHRA and CDR2 YSYEKL. The V gene end was trimmed by 0 bases and the J gene end by 0 bases; junction bases not matched to a gene: 9. CDR3 size: 18 residues.

The rearrangement joins TRBV27 to TRBJ1-1; 10 nucleotides align to TRBD1. Germline V CDR1 and CDR2: MNHEY, SMNVEV (reference sequence). This CDR3 spans 13 amino acids. The V and J ends lost 5 bases and 10 bases, in that order; junction bases with no gene match: 7. CDR3: CASSHDRGPVAFF. CDR3 DNA: TGTGCCAGCAGTCACGACAGGGGGCCTGTAGCTTTCTTT.

The sample holds a few counts of this clonotype. The rearrangement links TRBV7-2 to TRBJ1-5, with D hard to call. The germline V and J ends were trimmed by 5 bases and 0 bases, with 5 bases remaining between them. CDR3 length: 13 amino acids. CDR1 is SGHTA, CDR2 FQGNSA, per germline. The CDR3 spells CASSMASNQPQHF. CDR3 nucleotide sequence: TGTGCCAGCAGCATGGCTAGCAATCAGCCCCAGCATTTT. Based on the CDR3 plus reference TRBV7-2 and TRBJ1-5, the full variable domain is GAGVSQSPSNKVTEKGKDVELRCDPISGHTALYWYRQSLGQGLEFLIYFQGNSAPDKSGLPSDRFSAERTGGSVSTLTIQRTQQEDSAVYLCASSMASNQPQHFGDGTRLSIL.

This chain connects TRBV25-1 to TRBJ2-1; the D gene is possibly TRBD1 (5 bases). Per the germline V gene, CDR1 is MGHDK and CDR2 is SYGVNS. The ends were cut back, 1 base at V and 3 bases at J, with 16 bases in the middle. CDR3 size: 17 residues. The CDR3 sequence: CASSESRASRVYNEQFF. The CDR3, as DNA: TGTGCCAGCAGTGAATCACGGGCAAGCAGGGTCTACAATGAGCAGTTCTTC.

The rearrangement uses TRBV5-1 and TRBJ2-6; tentative D call: TRBD1 (6 bases). The length of the CDR3 is 16 residues. CDR1 and CDR2 (germline): SGHRS, YFSETQ. V lost 0 bases, J lost 4 bases, and 11 bases lay in between. The DNA for the CDR3 is TGCGCCAGCAGCTTGGCCCCAGGACAGGGGGCCAACGTCCTGACTTTC. It codes for CASSLAPGQGANVLTF. Variable domain in full (rest from reference TRBV5-1 and TRBJ2-6): KAGVTQTPRYLIKTRGQQVTLSCSPISGHRSVSWYQQTPGQGLQFLFEYFSETQRNKGNFPGRFSGRQFSNSRSEMNVSTLELGDSALYLCASSLAPGQGANVLTFGAGSRLTVL.

The gene calls are TRBV20-1 and TRBJ2-3; D is perhaps TRBD2 (5 bases). This CDR3 contains 14 residues. CDR1 and CDR2 (germline): DFQATT, SNEGSKA (reference sequence). V dropped 6 bases and J dropped 4 bases, with 17 bases sitting between them. The CDR3 protein is CSADGRISADTQYF. Written as DNA, the CDR3 is TGCAGTGCCGATGGTCGTATTAGCGCAGATACGCAGTATTTT.

The chain employs TRBV12-3 or TRBV12-4 and TRBJ1-1, with 7 nucleotides matching TRBD1. V dropped 3 bases and J dropped 1; count of bases not matched to a gene: 14. CDR3 length: 18 residues. DNA for the CDR3: TGTGCCAGCAGTTTTAGGACAGGTATTATTAGTCGGAACACTGAAGCTTTCTTT. Amino acids: CASSFRTGIISRNTEAFF.

This chain uses TRBV19 with TRBJ1-5; D is unclear. Trimming removed 4 bases from V and 0 bases from J, with 10 bases in between. The CDR3 is made up of 15 amino acids. Germline-derived CDR1 and CDR2 are LNHDA and SQIVND (reference sequence). The CDR3 protein is CASSTRGVSNQPQHF. DNA for the CDR3: TGTGCCAGTAGTACCCGTGGAGTTAGCAATCAGCCCCAGCATTTT.

Many counts were recorded for this clonotype. The J gene is TRBJ2-1, the V gene TRBV7-2, with unresolved D. This CDR3 comprises 15 residues. Germline V gene sequence: CDR1 SGHTA, CDR2 FQGNSA. V was trimmed by 5 bases and J by 0 bases, leaving 11 bases between them. The CDR3 DNA reads as TGTGCCAGCAGCCCCTACTCGAGCTCCTACAATGAGCAGTTCTTC. Translation: CASSPYSSSYNEQFF. Drawing the rest from reference TRBV7-2 and TRBJ2-1, the complete variable domain is GAGVSQSPSNKVTEKGKDVELRCDPISGHTALYWYRQSLGQGLEFLIYFQGNSAPDKSGLPSDRFSAERTGGSVSTLTIQRTQQEDSAVYLCASSPYSSSYNEQFFGPGTRLTVL.

The chain couples TRBV28 to TRBJ2-3; TRBD2 might be the D (6 bases). This CDR3 is built from 14 residues. Trimming shortened V by 8 bases and J by 4 bases, and 16 bases separated the two germline ends. The germline gives CDR1 MDHEN, CDR2 SYDVKM. CDR3 in amino acids: CASRGRRVPDTQYF. CDR3 coding DNA: TGTGCCAGCCGTGGGCGGAGGGTGCCAGATACGCAGTATTTT. Full variable domain (missing parts from reference TRBV28 and TRBJ2-3): DVKVTQSSRYLVKRTGEKVFLECVQDMDHENMFWYRQDPGLGLRLIYFSYDVKMKEKGDIPEGYSVSREKKERFSLILESASTNQTSMYLCASRGRRVPDTQYFGPGTRLTVL.

This clonotype was recorded many times. The V and J genes are TRBV7-2 and TRBJ2-3, with unresolved D. The CDR3 contains 14 residues. V lost 3 bases and J 4 bases, leaving 11 bases between the germline ends. The germline gives CDR1 SGHTA, CDR2 FQGNSA. CDR3 amino acids: CASSLLNPPDTQYF. CDR3 bases: TGTGCCAGCAGCTTGCTAAATCCCCCAGATACGCAGTATTTT.

The rearrangement links TRBV7-2 to TRBJ1-1; possible D gene TRBD1, 5 bases. From germline, CDR1 is SGHTA and CDR2 FQGNSA. V lost 8 bases to trimming and J lost 1 base, with 14 bases between them. The CDR3 totals 14 residues. The CDR3 protein is CASSPWTPNTEAFF. As DNA, the CDR3 is TGTGCCAGCTCCCCGTGGACACCGAACACTGAAGCTTTCTTT. Looking up the rest from reference TRBV7-2 and TRBJ1-1 gives the full variable domain: GAGVSQSPSNKVTEKGKDVELRCDPISGHTALYWYRQSLGQGLEFLIYFQGNSAPDKSGLPSDRFSAERTGGSVSTLTIQRTQQEDSAVYLCASSPWTPNTEAFFGQGTRLTVV.

This chain joins TRBV5-6 and TRBJ2-2, with 7 positions matching TRBD1. CDR3 length: 15 residues. Germline CDR1 is SGHDT and CDR2 is YYEEEE. V lost 4 bases, J lost 1 base, and 4 bases stayed unmatched. The CDR3 nucleotides are TGTGCCAGCAGCCTACAGGGGCTGAACACCGGGGAGCTGTTTTTT. Translated: CASSLQGLNTGELFF.

This clonotype was counted a few times. V gene TRBV7-2 combines with J gene TRBJ2-4; D tentatively fits TRBD1 or TRBD2 (5 bases each). Per germline, CDR1 SGHTA and CDR2 FQGNSA. This CDR3 is 13 amino acids long. V gave up 8 bases and J gave up 0 bases, with 8 bases separating them. The CDR3 nucleotides are TGTGCCAGCCGGGACCTAGCCAAAAACATTCAGTACTTC. Its translation: CASRDLAKNIQYF.

The chain has TRBV7-2 and TRBJ2-3; no firm D call. Germline V lookup: CDR1 SGHTA, CDR2 FQGNSA. The V gene lost 1 base and the J gene lost 6 bases, with 14 bases spanning the gap. The CDR3 extends over 15 amino acids. The CDR3 spells CASSLGGFVGDTQYF. The CDR3, as DNA: TGTGCCAGCAGCTTAGGAGGTTTCGTTGGTGATACGCAGTATTTT.

This chain connects TRBV7-9 to TRBJ1-5, with 10 positions matching TRBD1. CDR3 length: 14 residues. The V gene's germline CDR1 is SEHNR and CDR2 FQNEAQ (reference sequence). The V gene end was trimmed by 5 bases and the J gene end by 7 bases; junction bases not matched to a gene: 5. CDR3 DNA sequence: TGTGCCAGCAGCACTGAGGGACAGGGGCAGCCCCAGCATTTT. Translating it yields CASSTEGQGQPQHF.

The chain employs TRBV18 and TRBJ2-2, with TRBD1 matching over 10 bases. With 4 bases clipped from V and 4 bases from J, the junction kept 3 bases outside the gene matches. Germline V CDR1 and CDR2: KGHSH, LQKENI. This CDR3 is built from 15 residues. The CDR3 nucleotides read TGTGCCAGCTCACGGGGACAGGGGACCACCGGGGAGCTGTTTTTT. Translation gives CASSRGQGTTGELFF.

The gene calls are TRBV6-2 or TRBV6-3 and TRBJ2-2; D possibly matches TRBD1 or TRBD2 (5 bases each). The germline V gene has CDR1 MNHEY and CDR2 SVGEGT. V was cut by 8 bases and J by 5 bases, with 21 bases left in between. The CDR3 runs to 16 residues. The DNA for the CDR3 is TGTGCCAGCCGGGAAGGGCAGAGACAGTGGACCGGGGAGCTGTTTTTT. Residues: CASREGQRQWTGELFF.

In regard to this clonotype: A clone one base away is much larger, so this may be a read error. The chain recombines TRBV7-2 with TRBJ1-2, with D tentatively TRBD1 (6 bases). The ends were cut back, 7 bases at V and 0 bases at J, with 18 bases in the middle. Germline CDR1 and CDR2: SGHTA and FQGNSA. This CDR3 is 16 amino acids long. This chain's CDR3 is CASTPRTATSNYGYTF. DNA of the CDR3: TGTGCCAGCACCCCCCGGACAGCTACATCTAACTATGGCTACACCTTC.

V gene TRBV20-1 combines with J gene TRBJ2-7; either TRBD1 or TRBD2 may supply D (5 bases each). CDR3 length equals 14 residues. V lost 4 bases to trimming and J lost 1 base, with 14 bases between them. Germline values: CDR1 DFQATT, CDR2 SNEGSKA (reference sequence). The chain's CDR3 is CSATSGTGSYEQYF. CDR3 coding DNA: TGCAGTGCTACCTCCGGGACGGGATCCTACGAGCAGTACTTC.

V usage is TRBV19 and J usage is TRBJ1-5, with D unresolved. The CDR3 runs 16 residues. The ends were cut back, 7 bases at V and 0 bases at J, with 16 bases in the middle. CDR1 is LNHDA and CDR2 is SQIVND in the germline V gene (reference sequence). CDR3 amino acids: CASNDPGIYSNQPQHF. In DNA form, the CDR3 reads TGTGCCAGTAATGACCCCGGAATATATAGCAATCAGCCCCAGCATTTT. Using reference TRBV19 and TRBJ1-5 for the parts outside the CDR3, the full variable domain is DGGITQSPKYLFRKEGQNVTLSCEQNLNHDAMYWYRQDPGQGLRLIYYSQIVNDFQKGDIAEGYSVSREKKESFPLTVTSAQKNPTAFYLCASNDPGIYSNQPQHFGDGTRLSIL.

V is TRBV7-2 and J is TRBJ2-1; D is uncertain. The V gene's germline CDR1 is SGHTA and CDR2 FQGNSA. The V and J ends lost 1 base and 1 base respectively, with 8 bases between them. This CDR3 has 15 amino acids. The CDR3, as DNA: TGTGCCAGCAGCTTAGTCTTTGGGTCCTACAATGAGCAGTTCTTC. This codes for CASSLVFGSYNEQFF.

This rearrangement joins TRBV7-2 to TRBJ2-2; 7 bases match TRBD1. With 6 bases clipped from V and 8 bases from J, the junction kept 3 bases outside the gene matches. CDR3 length: 12 residues. Germline loops: CDR1 SGHTA, CDR2 FQGNSA. In DNA form, the CDR3 reads TGTGCCAGCAGAACAGGGGTGGGGGAGCTGTTTTTT. Its protein is CASRTGVGELFF.

This clonotype was seen a few times. The genes are TRBV14 and TRBJ1-1; possibly TRBD1 for D (6 bases). Germline V gene sequence: CDR1 SGHDN, CDR2 FVKESK. Trimming took 1 base from V and 10 from J, leaving 16 bases between them. The CDR3 runs to 14 residues. The CDR3 DNA reads TGTGCCAGCAGCCAAGTATACCCTGGACAGAGAGCTTTCTTT. Translated, it gives CASSQVYPGQRAFF.

This clonotype was recorded at least ten times. The rearrangement links TRBV7-2 to TRBJ2-7, with TRBD2 matching 11 bases. Germline CDR1 and CDR2: SGHTA and FQGNSA. J gave up 1 base and V 3 bases, and 2 bases lay outside the gene matches. This CDR3 comprises 15 residues. The CDR3 nucleotides read TGTGCCAGCAGCTTGACTAGCGGGGCGTCCTACGAGCAGTACTTC. Translated: CASSLTSGASYEQYF.

This clonotype was picked up a small number of times. This rearrangement joins TRBV7-9 to TRBJ1-1, with D perhaps TRBD1 (5 bases). Germline CDR1 is SEHNR and CDR2 is FQNEAQ (reference sequence). This CDR3 has 14 residues. V gave up 1 base and J gave up 6 bases, with 12 bases separating them. The CDR3: CASSLGVWGPEAFF. For the CDR3, the DNA is TGTGCCAGCAGCTTAGGGGTTTGGGGACCTGAAGCTTTCTTT.